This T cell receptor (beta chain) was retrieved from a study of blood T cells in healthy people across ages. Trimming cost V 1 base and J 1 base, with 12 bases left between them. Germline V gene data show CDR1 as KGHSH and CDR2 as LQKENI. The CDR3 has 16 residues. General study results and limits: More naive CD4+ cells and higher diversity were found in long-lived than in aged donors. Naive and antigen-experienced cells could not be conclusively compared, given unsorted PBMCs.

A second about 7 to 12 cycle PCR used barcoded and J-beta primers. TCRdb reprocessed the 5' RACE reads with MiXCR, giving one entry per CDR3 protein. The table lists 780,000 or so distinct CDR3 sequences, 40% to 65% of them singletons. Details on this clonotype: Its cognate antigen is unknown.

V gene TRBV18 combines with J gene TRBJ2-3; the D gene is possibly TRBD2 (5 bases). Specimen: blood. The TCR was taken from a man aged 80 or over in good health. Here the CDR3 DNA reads TGTGCCAGCTCACCACGGACTGGTCCCCGCACAGATACGCAGTATTTT. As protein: CASSPRTGPRTDTQYF.